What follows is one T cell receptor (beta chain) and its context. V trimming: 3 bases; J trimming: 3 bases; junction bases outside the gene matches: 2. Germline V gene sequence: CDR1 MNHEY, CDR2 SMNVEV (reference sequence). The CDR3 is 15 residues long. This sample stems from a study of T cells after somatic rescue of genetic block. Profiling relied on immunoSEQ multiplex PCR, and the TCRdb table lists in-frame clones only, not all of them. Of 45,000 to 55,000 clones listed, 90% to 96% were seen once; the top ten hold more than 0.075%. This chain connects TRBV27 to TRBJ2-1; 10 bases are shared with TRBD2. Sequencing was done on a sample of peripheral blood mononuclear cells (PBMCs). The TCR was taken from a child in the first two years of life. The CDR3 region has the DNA TGTGCCAGCAGTTTTTCTAGCGGGAGCTACAATGAGCAGTTCTTC. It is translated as CASSFSSGSYNEQFF.